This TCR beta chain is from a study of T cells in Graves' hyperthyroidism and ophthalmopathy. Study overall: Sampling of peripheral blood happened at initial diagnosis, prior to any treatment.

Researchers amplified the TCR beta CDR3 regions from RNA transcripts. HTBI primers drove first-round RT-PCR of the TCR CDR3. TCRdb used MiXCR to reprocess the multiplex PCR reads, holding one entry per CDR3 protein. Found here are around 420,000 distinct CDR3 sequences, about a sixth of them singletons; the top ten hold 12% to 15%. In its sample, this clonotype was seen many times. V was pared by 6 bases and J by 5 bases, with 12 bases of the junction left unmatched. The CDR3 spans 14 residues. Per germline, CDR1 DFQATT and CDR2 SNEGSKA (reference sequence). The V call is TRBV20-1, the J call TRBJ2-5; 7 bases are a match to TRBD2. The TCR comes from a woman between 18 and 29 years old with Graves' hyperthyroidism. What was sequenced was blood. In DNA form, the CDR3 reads TGCAGTGCCCCGGCGCTTGGGACTAAGGAGACCCAGTACTTC. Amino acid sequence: CSAPALGTKETQYF.